The clone carrying this T cell receptor (beta chain) was recorded a few times. Its antigen is unidentified. These data belong to a study of human T cells and chemical hapten exposure. For the study at large: An area of 2 cm by roughly 2 cm on upper inner arm skin received 2% DPC for sensitization. General study points: A positive correlation with patch test score was shown by PT1 expanded TCR counts.

Time point here: patch test 3, about 24 weeks after DPC sensitization. This sample's treatment: therapeutic diphenylcyclopropenone sensitization with weekly scalp DPC. The starting material, unfractionated whole blood, was used for total RNA extraction. CDR3 length: 13 amino acids. Losses at the gene ends were 7 bases for V and 7 bases for J; bases not matched to a gene: 3. MiXCR was run by TCRdb on the RACE reads, yielding one entry per CDR3 protein. The data show fewer than 40,000 distinct CDR3 sequences, more than 9.5% seen once. This receptor was obtained from a woman between 40 and 50 years old with alopecia areata. Some clones in this sample may be carry-over from other donors' samples. The chain couples TRBV12-3 or TRBV12-4 to TRBJ2-1; 11 nucleotides line up with TRBD2. The specimen was whole blood, collected in connection with sensitization to the hapten diphenylcyclopropenone (DPC). The CDR3 protein is CASNPSGGNEQFF. In nucleotides, the CDR3 is TGTGCCAGCAACCCTAGCGGGGGGAATGAGCAGTTCTTC.